What follows is one T cell receptor beta chain and its context. TCRdb fed the RT-PCR reads into MiXCR, producing one record per CDR3 protein. The sample has fewer than 800,000 distinct CDR3 sequences; 11% to 15% are singletons. The CDR3 extends over 14 amino acids. V was pared by 0 bases and J by 2 bases, with 6 bases between. The germline CDR1 and CDR2 sequences are MNHEY and SVGEGT. The rearrangement uses TRBV6-2 or TRBV6-3 and TRBJ2-3; no definite D call. The TCR sequence derives from a female donor in good health, serving as a healthy control. The sample was memory CD4+ T cells from blood. Here the CDR3 reads CASSYSTFTDTQYF. The DNA of the CDR3 is TGTGCCAGCAGTTACTCCACCTTCACAGATACGCAGTATTTT.